These T cell receptor beta chains were read from a single sample in a study of cytomegalovirus exposure and HLA in healthy donors. This table comes from immunoSEQ multiplex PCR, and its TCRdb copy is limited to in-frame clones, with some not included. The sample comprises more than 100,000 clones, 80% of which are singletons, and more than 8% rests with the top ten. Sequencing was done on a sample of PBMCs. Source of these receptors: a female donor in good health and CMV-seropositive. CDR3s include the opening cysteine and the closing phenylalanine or tryptophan. The D gene is left open where the match is weak. Only some rows state a clone size, as once, few, many or a class for expanded clones.

j_gene: TRBJ1-1; abundance: .; d_gene: .; v_gene: TRBV18; CDR3nt: TGTGCCAGCTCACCACCTAGGACTGGAAACACTGAAGCTTTCTTT; CDR3aa: CASSPPRTGNTEAFF
j_gene: TRBJ2-1; abundance: .; d_gene: TRBD2; v_gene: TRBV19; CDR3nt: TGTGCCAGTAGACTCATAGCGGGGGGCCGGAATGAGCAGTTCTTC; CDR3aa: CASRLIAGGRNEQFF
j_gene: TRBJ1-2; abundance: .; d_gene: TRBD1; v_gene: TRBV4-3; CDR3nt: TGCGCCAGCAGCCAAGGCCAACAGGGGGTTGCGTTTGGCTACACCTTC; CDR3aa: CASSQGQQGVAFGYTF
j_gene: TRBJ1-2; abundance: .; d_gene: .; v_gene: TRBV27; CDR3nt: TGTGCCAGCAGTTTTAGCGGGGGCTCTGGCTACACCTTC; CDR3aa: CASSFSGGSGYTF
j_gene: TRBJ1-1; abundance: .; d_gene: .; v_gene: TRBV5-1; CDR3nt: TGCGCCAGCAGCTACAGGGTCAGGACTGAAGCTTTCTTT; CDR3aa: CASSYRVRTEAFF
j_gene: TRBJ2-7; abundance: .; d_gene: TRBD1; v_gene: TRBV6-5; CDR3nt: TGTGCCAGCAGTTACTCGTTGCAGGGGGCTTACGAGCAGTACTTC; CDR3aa: CASSYSLQGAYEQYF
j_gene: TRBJ1-6; abundance: .; d_gene: .; v_gene: TRBV6-1; CDR3nt: TGTGCCAGCAGTGAGGGGGGGGAGACACCCCTCCACTTT; CDR3aa: CASSEGGETPLHF
j_gene: TRBJ1-2; abundance: .; d_gene: TRBD1; v_gene: TRBV30; CDR3nt: TGTGCCTGGAGACCCTTAGGGACAGGGGCCTATGGCTACACCTTC; CDR3aa: CAWRPLGTGAYGYTF
j_gene: TRBJ2-5; abundance: .; d_gene: TRBD1; v_gene: TRBV2; CDR3nt: TGTGCCAGCAGCTCGGACAGGGAAGAGACCCAGTACTTC; CDR3aa: CASSSDREETQYF
j_gene: TRBJ2-1; abundance: .; d_gene: TRBD1; v_gene: TRBV2; CDR3nt: TGTGCCAGCAGGGACAGGGGGGCAATGAATGAGCAGTTCTTC; CDR3aa: CASRDRGAMNEQFF
j_gene: TRBJ1-2; abundance: .; d_gene: TRBD1; v_gene: TRBV27; CDR3nt: TGTGCCAGCAGTTCACGAAGCCCGACAGGGGGCGGCTACACCTTC; CDR3aa: CASSSRSPTGGGYTF
j_gene: TRBJ2-1; abundance: .; d_gene: .; v_gene: TRBV27; CDR3nt: TGTGCCAGCAGTCATACTAGAACCTACAATGAGCAGTTCTTC; CDR3aa: CASSHTRTYNEQFF
j_gene: TRBJ2-3; abundance: .; d_gene: TRBD2; v_gene: TRBV6-5; CDR3nt: TGTGCCAGCACTACTAGCGGGGGAATGAAAGATACGCAGTATTTT; CDR3aa: CASTTSGGMKDTQYF
j_gene: TRBJ1-2; abundance: .; d_gene: TRBD1; v_gene: TRBV30; CDR3nt: TGTGCCTGGAGGAAATTACAGGGGGCGGATGGCTACACCTTC; CDR3aa: CAWRKLQGADGYTF
j_gene: TRBJ2-3; abundance: .; d_gene: TRBD2; v_gene: TRBV30; CDR3nt: TGTGCCTCCACCGGGGGGACCTCCAGCACAGATACGCAGTATTTT; CDR3aa: CASTGGTSSTDTQYF
j_gene: TRBJ1-6; abundance: once; d_gene: TRBD1; v_gene: TRBV6-5; CDR3nt: TGTGCCAGCAGTCCCCTGACAGGGACGCCCCTCCACTTT; CDR3aa: CASSPLTGTPLHF
j_gene: TRBJ1-2; abundance: .; d_gene: .; v_gene: TRBV11-2; CDR3nt: TGTGCCAGCAGCTTCACGGGGATCTCTGGCTACACCTTC; CDR3aa: CASSFTGISGYTF
j_gene: TRBJ1-1; abundance: .; d_gene: TRBD1; v_gene: TRBV6-5; CDR3nt: TGTGCCAGCAGAGACAGGGGTGGAACTGAAGCTTTCTTT; CDR3aa: CASRDRGGTEAFF
j_gene: TRBJ2-3; abundance: .; d_gene: TRBD1; v_gene: TRBV4-1; CDR3nt: TGCGCCAGCAGCCAAGCTGTGGGACAGGGGGTAGATACGCAGTATTTT; CDR3aa: CASSQAVGQGVDTQYF
j_gene: TRBJ2-7; abundance: .; d_gene: .; v_gene: TRBV28; CDR3nt: TGTGCCAGCTCCTTCCCGGCGGGGTCCTACGAGCAGTACTTC; CDR3aa: CASSFPAGSYEQYF
j_gene: TRBJ2-7; abundance: .; d_gene: TRBD1; v_gene: TRBV4-1; CDR3nt: TGCGCCAGCAGCCACAGAGTCACAGGGGTAAATACCGAGCAGTACTTC; CDR3aa: CASSHRVTGVNTEQYF
j_gene: TRBJ2-7; abundance: .; d_gene: .; v_gene: TRBV10-3; CDR3nt: TGTGCCATCAGTGAGGAGGCAGGGTTATCCTACGAGCAGTACTTC; CDR3aa: CAISEEAGLSYEQYF
j_gene: TRBJ2-7; abundance: .; d_gene: TRBD2; v_gene: TRBV7-3; CDR3nt: TGTGCCAGCAGCTTGGGTAGCGGGGGGGACTACGAGCAGTACTTC; CDR3aa: CASSLGSGGDYEQYF
j_gene: TRBJ2-2; abundance: .; d_gene: TRBD1; v_gene: TRBV7-9; CDR3nt: TGTGCCAGCAGCTTCCAACCAGGGGGTAACACCGGGGAGCTGTTTTTT; CDR3aa: CASSFQPGGNTGELFF
j_gene: TRBJ2-2; abundance: .; d_gene: TRBD1; v_gene: TRBV7-2; CDR3nt: TGTGCCAGCAGCCCCTCGACAGGGTACACCGGGGAGCTGTTTTTT; CDR3aa: CASSPSTGYTGELFF
j_gene: TRBJ1-2; abundance: .; d_gene: TRBD1; v_gene: TRBV19; CDR3nt: TGTGCCAGTAGTGTCGGACAGGGGCTCTATGGCTACACCTTC; CDR3aa: CASSVGQGLYGYTF
j_gene: TRBJ1-6; abundance: .; d_gene: .; v_gene: TRBV27; CDR3nt: TGTGCCAGCAGTTTAGCAGGGCTGATAGGTTCACCCCTCCACTTT; CDR3aa: CASSLAGLIGSPLHF
j_gene: TRBJ2-7; abundance: .; d_gene: .; v_gene: TRBV27; CDR3nt: TGTGCCAGCAGGTATGGCGGGGCCGGGGAAAGCGAGCAGTACTTC; CDR3aa: CASRYGGAGESEQYF